Each of the 20 T cell receptor beta chains below was sequenced from the same sample in a study of pediatric ulcerative colitis. TCRdb's table, derived via immunoSEQ multiplex PCR, lists solely in-frame clones and lacks some. The sample gives more than 50,000 clones, 70% to 85% of which show up once; roughly 5.2% is in the top ten. The sample taken for sequencing was blood. These receptors all come from a boy younger than 18 with moderate ulcerative colitis.

This clone has only a few counts. The V call is TRBV10-3, the J call TRBJ2-1; D not certain. CDR1 ENHRY and CDR2 SYGVKD come from the germline V gene. V was cut by 2 bases and J by 8 bases, with 4 bases left in between. The CDR3 has 11 amino acids. For the CDR3, the DNA is TGTGCCATCAGTGAGGAGGATGAGCAGTTCTTC. Translated, it gives CAISEEDEQFF.

This clone showed up just once. This rearrangement joins TRBV25-1 to TRBJ2-5; 8 bases fit TRBD1. V shed 3 bases and J 1 base; nucleotides not matched to a gene: 1. The germline V gene has CDR1 MGHDK and CDR2 SYGVNS. The CDR3 is made up of 14 amino acids. CDR3 amino acids: CASSDRGPQETQYF. The DNA for the CDR3 is TGTGCCAGCAGTGACAGGGGGCCCCAAGAGACCCAGTACTTC.

This rearrangement joins TRBV29-1 to TRBJ2-7, with D possibly TRBD2 on 5 matching bases. From germline, CDR1 is SQVTM and CDR2 ANQGSEA. The CDR3 is made up of 11 amino acids. Trimming took off 7 bases at V and 6 bases at J, with 13 bases between the two ends. CDR3 nucleotide sequence: TGCAGCGCGAACATAGCGTTCGAGCAGTACTTC. Translation: CSANIAFEQYF.

V usage is TRBV27 and J usage is TRBJ2-7, with 7 bases that match TRBD1. The CDR3 extends over 15 amino acids. Germline loops: CDR1 MNHEY, CDR2 SMNVEV (reference sequence). Trimming at V came to 7 bases and at J to 3 bases, leaving 12 bases not matched to a gene. In DNA form, the CDR3 reads TGTGCCAGCACCAATATAGGACAGGACCTCTACGAGCAGTACTTC. Translation: CASTNIGQDLYEQYF.

The DNA for the CDR3 is TGTGCCAGCAGCGTAGGCGGAAGTAACTATGGCTACACCTTC. Protein product: CASSVGGSNYGYTF. V usage is TRBV9 and J usage is TRBJ1-2; no clear D. V was pared by 0 bases and J by 1 base, with 7 bases between. The CDR3 extends over 14 amino acids. CDR1 and CDR2 (germline): SGDLS, YYNGEE. The variable domain in full, completed from reference TRBV9 and TRBJ1-2, reads DSGVTQTPKHLITATGQRVTLRCSPRSGDLSVYWYQQSLDQGLQFLIQYYNGEERAKGNILERFSAQQFPDLHSELNLSSLELGDSALYFCASSVGGSNYGYTFGSGTRLTVV.

This clone was found a few times. J is TRBJ1-1 and V is TRBV9; no definite D call. This CDR3 is 13 amino acids long. V lost 4 bases to trimming and J lost 2 bases, with 9 bases between them. The germline V gene encodes CDR1 SGDLS and CDR2 YYNGEE. This CDR3 reads CASSPNSNTEAFF. In DNA, the CDR3 is TGTGCCAGCAGCCCAAACAGTAACACTGAAGCTTTCTTT.

The rearrangement links TRBV21-1 to TRBJ1-1; no DNA check was done on the table's D call, TRBD1. TRBV21-1 corresponds to a pseudogene. This CDR3 region has 19 residues. The CDR3 sequence is CASSKSQPTIGQGNTEAFF. CDR3 DNA sequence: TGTGCCAGCAGCAAAAGCCAACCGACGATCGGACAGGGGAACACTGAAGCTTTCTTT.

There are a few counts of this clone. This sequence joins TRBV5-1 and TRBJ1-5, with no clear D. The CDR3 spans 14 residues. Trimming removed 0 bases from V and 8 bases from J, with 12 bases in between. The germline gives CDR1 SGHRS, CDR2 YFSETQ. CDR3 DNA sequence: TGCGCCAGCAGCTTGGAGGACGGGAGGGAGCCCCAGCATTTT. Protein sequence: CASSLEDGREPQHF.

This chain uses TRBV5-6 with TRBJ1-2, with TRBD1 matching over 7 bases. This CDR3 region has 16 residues. V shed 3 bases, J shed 4 bases, and the junction held 12 bases outside the gene matches. Germline V gives CDR1 SGHDT, CDR2 YYEEEE. In DNA, the CDR3 is TGTGCCAGCAGCTATTACCGGGACAGAAGTGTCTATGGCTACACCTTC. Amino acids: CASSYYRDRSVYGYTF.

This clone was counted a single time. This sequence joins TRBV29-1 and TRBJ2-2; D is uncertain. The CDR3 runs 14 residues. V was clipped by 4 bases and J by 1 base, with 10 bases between them. Germline values: CDR1 SQVTM, CDR2 ANQGSEA. The DNA for the CDR3 is TGCAGCGTTGGCGGCAGGTTGAACACCGGGGAGCTGTTTTTT. It yields the protein CSVGGRLNTGELFF.

The chain recombines TRBV5-4 with TRBJ1-6; D not certain. The CDR3 totals 14 residues. CDR1 is SGHNT, CDR2 YYREEE, per germline (reference sequence). V dropped 0 bases and J dropped 7 bases, with 8 bases sitting between them. The CDR3 sequence: CASSLGQRNSPLHF. In nucleotides, the CDR3 is TGTGCCAGCAGCTTGGGCCAGAGAAATTCACCCCTCCACTTT.

The rearrangement links TRBV5-6 to TRBJ2-2, with 7 bases matching TRBD2. This CDR3 comprises 14 residues. CDR1 is SGHDT and CDR2 is YYEEEE in the germline V gene. V was pared by 4 bases and J by 6 bases, with 6 bases of the junction left unmatched. CDR3 amino acids: CASSLGLDSGELFF. The CDR3 DNA is TGTGCCAGCAGCCTCGGACTAGATTCCGGGGAGCTGTTTTTT.

This chain joins TRBV30 and TRBJ2-1, with 7 bases fitting TRBD1. The CDR3 is 14 amino acids. Germline V CDR1 and CDR2: GTSNPN, SVGIG (reference sequence). After removal of 2 bases from V and 8 bases from J, the junction contained 9 bases not matched to a gene. DNA of the CDR3: TGTGCCTGGAGTAGGACAGGATGGTTCGATGAGCAGTTCTTC. It yields the protein CAWSRTGWFDEQFF.

The chain recombines TRBV4-2 with TRBJ1-2; D is undetermined. Trimming left V 3 bases short and J 4 bases short, with 9 bases between. Germline V gene data show CDR1 as LGHNA and CDR2 as YNFKEQ. CDR3 length equals 13 residues. The CDR3 spells CASSHESGYGYTF. CDR3 nucleotides: TGTGCCAGCAGCCATGAGTCGGGCTATGGCTACACCTTC.

The chain joins TRBV4-1 to TRBJ2-1; 7 bases line up with TRBD2. CDR1 is MGHRA, CDR2 YSYEKL, per germline. V was pared by 7 bases and J by 8 bases, with 14 bases of the junction left unmatched. The CDR3 is 15 residues long. The CDR3 nucleotides are TGCGCCAGCACGAGACTGGCGGGAGTTGTTCATGAGCAGTTCTTC. Amino acids: CASTRLAGVVHEQFF.

This rearrangement joins TRBV21-1 to TRBJ1-1. TRBV21-1 is an annotated pseudogene. The CDR3 is 12 amino acids. The CDR3 spells CASSNFRTEAFF. The DNA of the CDR3 is TGTGCCAGCAGCAATTTTCGGACTGAAGCTTTCTTT.

The chain joins TRBV19 to TRBJ2-3; D gene uncertain. Trimming shortened V by 7 bases and J by 5 bases, and 16 bases separated the two germline ends. In germline, CDR1 is LNHDA, CDR2 SQIVND (reference sequence). The CDR3 runs to 14 residues. The CDR3 sequence: CASKLRSLGDTQYF. In DNA, the CDR3 is TGTGCCAGTAAGTTGCGGAGCCTTGGAGATACGCAGTATTTT.

This chain links TRBV14 with TRBJ2-2; 9 nucleotides match TRBD2. After removal of 4 bases from V and 4 bases from J, the junction contained 7 bases not matched to a gene. CDR3 length: 16 amino acids. CDR1 and CDR2 from the germline V gene are SGHDN and FVKESK. The CDR3 region has the DNA TGTGCCAGCAGCCCATCGACTAGCGGCCTCACCGGGGAGCTGTTTTTT. As protein: CASSPSTSGLTGELFF.

This chain uses TRBV7-6 with TRBJ2-7; 7 bases match TRBD2. Germline loops: CDR1 SGHVS, CDR2 FNYEAQ. With 1 base clipped from V and 6 bases from J, the junction kept 12 bases outside the gene matches. The CDR3 extends over 16 amino acids. In DNA, the CDR3 is TGTGCCAGCAGCTTAGTTGGGAGGGCCCCGCGGGGCGAGCAGTACTTC. Protein sequence: CASSLVGRAPRGEQYF.

The J gene is TRBJ2-3, the V gene TRBV7-9; D is ambiguous. This CDR3 has 14 amino acids. Germline values: CDR1 SEHNR, CDR2 FQNEAQ (reference sequence). With 0 bases removed from V and 2 bases from J, the gap between germline ends came to 6 bases. The CDR3 reads CASSLAGYTDTQYF. CDR3 in DNA: TGTGCCAGCAGCTTAGCGGGGTACACAGATACGCAGTATTTT.